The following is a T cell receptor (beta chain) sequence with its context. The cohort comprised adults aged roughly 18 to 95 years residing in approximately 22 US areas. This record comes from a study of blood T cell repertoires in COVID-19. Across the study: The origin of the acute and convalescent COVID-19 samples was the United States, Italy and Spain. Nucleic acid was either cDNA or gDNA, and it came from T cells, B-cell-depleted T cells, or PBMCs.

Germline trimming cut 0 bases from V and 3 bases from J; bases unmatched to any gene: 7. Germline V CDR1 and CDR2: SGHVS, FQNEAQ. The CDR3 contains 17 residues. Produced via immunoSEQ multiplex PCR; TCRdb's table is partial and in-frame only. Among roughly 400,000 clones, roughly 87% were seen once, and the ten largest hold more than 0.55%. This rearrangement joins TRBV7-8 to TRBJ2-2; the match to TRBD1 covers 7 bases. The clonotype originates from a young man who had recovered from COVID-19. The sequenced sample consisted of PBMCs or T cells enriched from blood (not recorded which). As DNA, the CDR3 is TGTGCCAGCAGCTTAGCGGTGAGGGACAGCTACACCGGGGAGCTGTTTTTT. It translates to CASSLAVRDSYTGELFF.